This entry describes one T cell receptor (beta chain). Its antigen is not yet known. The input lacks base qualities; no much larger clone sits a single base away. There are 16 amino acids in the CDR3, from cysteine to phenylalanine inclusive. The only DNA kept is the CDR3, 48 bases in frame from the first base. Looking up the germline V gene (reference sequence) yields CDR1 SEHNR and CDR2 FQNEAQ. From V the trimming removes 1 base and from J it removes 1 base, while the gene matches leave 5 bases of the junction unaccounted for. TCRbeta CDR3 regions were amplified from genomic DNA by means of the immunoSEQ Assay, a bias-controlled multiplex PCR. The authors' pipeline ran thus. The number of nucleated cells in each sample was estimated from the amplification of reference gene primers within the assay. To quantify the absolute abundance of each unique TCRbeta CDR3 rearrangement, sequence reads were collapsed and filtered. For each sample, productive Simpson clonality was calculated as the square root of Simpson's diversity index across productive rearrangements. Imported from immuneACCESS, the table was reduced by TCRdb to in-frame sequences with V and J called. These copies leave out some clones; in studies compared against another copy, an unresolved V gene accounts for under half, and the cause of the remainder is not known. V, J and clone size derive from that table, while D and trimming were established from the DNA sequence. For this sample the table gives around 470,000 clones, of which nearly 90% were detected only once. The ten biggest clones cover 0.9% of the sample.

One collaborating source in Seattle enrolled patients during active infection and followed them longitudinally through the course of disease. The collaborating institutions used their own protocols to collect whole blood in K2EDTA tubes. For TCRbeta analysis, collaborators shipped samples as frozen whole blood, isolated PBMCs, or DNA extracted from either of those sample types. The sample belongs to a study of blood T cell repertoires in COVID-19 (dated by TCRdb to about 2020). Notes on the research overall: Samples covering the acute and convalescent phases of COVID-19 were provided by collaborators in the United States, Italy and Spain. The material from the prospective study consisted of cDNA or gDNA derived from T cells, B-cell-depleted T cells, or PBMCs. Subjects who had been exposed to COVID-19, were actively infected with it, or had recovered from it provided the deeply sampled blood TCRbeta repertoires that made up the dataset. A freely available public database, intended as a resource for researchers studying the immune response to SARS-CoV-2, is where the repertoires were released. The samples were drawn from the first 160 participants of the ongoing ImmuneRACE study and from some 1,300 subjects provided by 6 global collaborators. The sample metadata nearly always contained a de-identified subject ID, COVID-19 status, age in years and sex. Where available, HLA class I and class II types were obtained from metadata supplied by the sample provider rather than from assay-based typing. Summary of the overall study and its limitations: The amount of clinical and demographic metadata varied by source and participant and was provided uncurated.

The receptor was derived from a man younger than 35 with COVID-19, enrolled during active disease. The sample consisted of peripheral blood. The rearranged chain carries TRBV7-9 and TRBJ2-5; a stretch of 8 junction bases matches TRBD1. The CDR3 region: CASSLGDRQSQETQYF. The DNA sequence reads TGTGCCAGCAGCTTAGGGGACAGGCAAAGCCAAGAGACCCAGTACTTC.